This T cell receptor (beta chain) was captured in a study of CD8 T cells in ankylosing spondylitis. This clonotype occurred many times. This CDR3 spans 16 amino acids. The V segment lost 7 bases and the J segment 5 bases; nucleotides outside the gene matches: 16. Germline lookup yields CDR1 MDHEN and CDR2 SYDVKM. MiXCR, applied by TCRdb to the 5' RACE reads, yields one record per CDR3 protein. The sample holds about 300,000 distinct CDR3 sequences, around a tenth seen once. The chain combines TRBV28 with TRBJ2-5, with 7 bases aligning to TRBD1. This TCR derives from a female donor with ankylosing spondylitis or in good health (not recorded which). Sample: blood, either unsorted or a sorted T cell fraction (not recorded which). In DNA, the CDR3 is TGTGCCAGCACCCTGAGCAGGGGGTACGGTGTGGAGACCCAGTACTTC. Protein: CASTLSRGYGVETQYF.